Listed below are T cell receptor beta chains from one sample, sequenced in a study of T cell repertoires in cytomegalovirus infection. Their antigens remain unidentified. TCRdb used MiXCR to reprocess the reads, holding one entry per CDR3 protein. The sample carries about 920,000 distinct CDR3 sequences, about a third recorded once. The input for sequencing was cultured CD8+ T cells from PBMCs, taken from culture after CMV antigen stimulation. These TCRs come from a human donor in good health (CMV status not recorded). Some clones in this sample may be carry-over from other donors' samples. The CDR3 runs from the conserved cysteine through the conserved F or W. The order of the fields is D gene, J gene, clone size, V gene, CDR3 protein, CDR3 DNA. D genes are given only for firm matches. Clone size appears in some rows only: once, few, many, or a class for an expanded clone.

>.|TRBJ1-1|.|TRBV19
CVSSSSINTEASF
TGTGTCAGTAGTAGCTCTATTAACACTGAAGCTTCCTTT
>.|TRBJ1-5|.|TRBV7-2
CASSLAIGFRVDQPQHF
TGTGCCAGCAGCTTAGCGATTGGGTTCCGAGTCGATCAGCCCCAGCATTTT
>TRBD1|TRBJ1-1|.|TRBV6-2/TRBV6-3
CASSWTGMVGTEAFF
TGTGCCAGCAGCTGGACAGGGATGGTCGGCACTGAAGCTTTCTTT
>TRBD2|TRBJ2-5|.|TRBV6-2/TRBV6-3
CASSYSERGAQETHYF
TGTGCCAGCAGTTACTCAGAGCGGGGGGCCCAAGAGACCCATTACTTC
>.|TRBJ2-2|few|TRBV27
CASSLRAGTGELFF
TGTGCCAGCAGTTTAAGGGCGGGGACCGGGGAGCTGTTTTTT
>.|TRBJ1-1|few|TRBV7-9
CASSLGASAGLNTEAFF
TGTGCCAGCAGCTTGGGGGCCTCGGCAGGGCTGAACACTGAAGCTTTCTTT
>.|TRBJ1-1|many|TRBV7-2
CASSSFTGNTEAFF
TGTGCCAGCAGCTCGTTTACAGGGAACACTGAAGCTTTCTTT
>.|TRBJ1-4|.|TRBV28
CASSSPFGGSFEKLFF
TGTGCCAGCAGTTCCCCCTTTGGGGGCTCGTTTGAAAAACTGTTTTTT
>TRBD1|TRBJ2-2|.|TRBV11-2
CTSSLDMDRTNTGELFF
TGTACCAGCAGCTTAGATATGGACAGGACGAACACCGGGGAGCTGTTTTTT
>.|TRBJ2-3|few|TRBV2
CASSGVGAESTDTQYF
TGTGCCAGCAGTGGAGTTGGAGCGGAAAGCACAGATACGCAGTATTTT
>TRBD1|TRBJ2-1|.|TRBV6-6
CASSYPGQNNEQFF
TGTGCCAGCAGTTACCCGGGACAGAACAATGAGCAGTTCTTC
>TRBD1|TRBJ1-5|many|TRBV7-2
CASSLTPRGNSNQPQHF
TGTGCCAGCAGCTTAACCCCCAGGGGGAATAGCAATCAGCCCCAGCATTTT
>.|TRBJ2-1|.|TRBV7-9
CASSLGPLTLNEQFF
TGTGCCAGCAGCCTGGGCCCACTCACCCTCAATGAGCAGTTCTTC
>.|TRBJ1-2|once|TRBV25-1
CASNLGGNYGYTF
TGTGCCAGCAACCTGGGTGGAAACTATGGCTACACCTTC
>.|TRBJ2-2|.|TRBV12-3/TRBV12-4
CASTPTGELFF
TGTGCCAGCACTCCTACCGGGGAGCTGTTTTTT
>TRBD1|TRBJ2-1|many|TRBV12-3/TRBV12-4
CASSYGQGNDEQFF
TGTGCCAGCAGTTACGGACAGGGGAACGATGAGCAGTTCTTC
>.|TRBJ2-1|.|TRBV6-5
CASSFQGGGNEQFF
TGTGCCAGCAGTTTTCAGGGTGGAGGGAATGAGCAGTTCTTC
>TRBD1|TRBJ2-4|many|TRBV6-5
CASSTIAGGAKNIQYF
TGTGCCAGCAGTACCATCGCAGGGGGAGCCAAAAACATTCAGTACTTC
>TRBD1|TRBJ1-1|few|TRBV7-2
CASSPDRGRATEAFF
TGTGCCAGCAGCCCTGACAGGGGGCGGGCCACTGAAGCTTTCTTT
>.|TRBJ1-1|.|TRBV27
CASSLSWNTEAFF
TGTGCCAGCAGTTTATCCTGGAACACTGAAGCTTTCTTT
>.|TRBJ2-3|many|TRBV7-6
CASGGITDTQYF
TGTGCCAGTGGTGGGATCACAGATACGCAGTATTTT
>TRBD1|TRBJ2-7|many|TRBV7-6
CASSFGQGASYEQYF
TGTGCCAGCAGCTTCGGGCAGGGGGCCTCCTACGAGCAGTACTTC
>.|TRBJ1-1|few|TRBV19
CASNHYGGTEAFF
TGTGCCAGTAACCACTATGGAGGCACTGAAGCTTTCTTT
>.|TRBJ1-2|.|TRBV19
CASSRYREAGYGYTF
TGTGCCAGTAGTCGCTACAGGGAGGCGGGCTATGGCTACACCTTC
>TRBD1|TRBJ2-5|.|TRBV6-2/TRBV6-3
CASRGRTGRYQETQYF
TGTGCCAGTCGAGGGCGGACAGGGAGGTATCAAGAGACCCAGTACTTC
>TRBD2|TRBJ2-5|few|TRBV14
CASSRRGSSGGTWETQYF
TGTGCCAGCAGCCGGCGCGGCTCTAGCGGGGGGACTTGGGAGACCCAGTACTTC
>.|TRBJ2-1|many|TRBV6-5
CASSREWGAGHEQFF
TGTGCCAGCAGTAGGGAGTGGGGGGCCGGCCATGAGCAGTTCTTC
>.|TRBJ2-5|few|TRBV15
CATSRRGLGETQYF
TGTGCCACCAGCAGGAGGGGACTTGGAGAGACCCAGTACTTC
>.|TRBJ2-1|many|TRBV2
CASSGRYNEQFF
TGTGCCAGCAGTGGAAGGTACAATGAGCAGTTCTTC
>TRBD2|TRBJ2-1|once|TRBV2
CASSKRLAGGDEQFF
TGTGCCAGCAGTAAAAGGCTAGCGGGGGGTGATGAGCAGTTCTTC
>TRBD1|TRBJ2-5|.|TRBV4-1
CASSSSRGQGHQETQYF
TGCGCCAGCAGCTCTAGCCGGGGACAGGGACACCAAGAGACCCAGTACTTC
>.|TRBJ2-5|.|TRBV25-1
CASSEYKYQETQYF
TGTGCCAGCAGTGAATATAAATACCAAGAGACCCAGTACTTC
>.|TRBJ1-2|.|TRBV2
CASSVDRTYTF
TGTGCCAGCAGTGTCGACAGGACCTACACCTTC
>.|TRBJ2-5|few|TRBV7-9
CASSLDVRTETQYF
TGTGCCAGCAGCTTAGACGTCCGAACAGAGACCCAGTACTTC
>.|TRBJ1-2|.|TRBV27
CASSRHAHDGYTF
TGTGCCAGCAGTCGGCACGCTCACGATGGCTACACCTTC
>.|TRBJ2-5|few|TRBV7-9
CASSLFSGFGETQYF
TGTGCCAGCAGCTTATTTTCGGGATTCGGGGAGACCCAGTACTTC
>TRBD1|TRBJ2-1|.|TRBV6-6
CASSYSQGVAYNEQFF
TGTGCCAGCAGTTACTCTCAGGGGGTAGCATACAATGAGCAGTTCTTC
>.|TRBJ2-3|.|TRBV7-9
CASSYLRAGTDTQYF
TGTGCCAGCAGCTATCTCCGGGCAGGCACAGATACGCAGTATTTT
>.|TRBJ1-5|few|TRBV10-3
CAISEDRLQLGNQPQHF
TGTGCCATCAGTGAGGACAGACTCCAGCTAGGCAATCAGCCCCAGCATTTT
>TRBD2|TRBJ2-3|.|TRBV6-8
CASSYAGLAGEWGTDTQYF
TGTGCCAGCAGTTACGCCGGACTAGCGGGGGAGTGGGGCACAGATACGCAGTATTTT